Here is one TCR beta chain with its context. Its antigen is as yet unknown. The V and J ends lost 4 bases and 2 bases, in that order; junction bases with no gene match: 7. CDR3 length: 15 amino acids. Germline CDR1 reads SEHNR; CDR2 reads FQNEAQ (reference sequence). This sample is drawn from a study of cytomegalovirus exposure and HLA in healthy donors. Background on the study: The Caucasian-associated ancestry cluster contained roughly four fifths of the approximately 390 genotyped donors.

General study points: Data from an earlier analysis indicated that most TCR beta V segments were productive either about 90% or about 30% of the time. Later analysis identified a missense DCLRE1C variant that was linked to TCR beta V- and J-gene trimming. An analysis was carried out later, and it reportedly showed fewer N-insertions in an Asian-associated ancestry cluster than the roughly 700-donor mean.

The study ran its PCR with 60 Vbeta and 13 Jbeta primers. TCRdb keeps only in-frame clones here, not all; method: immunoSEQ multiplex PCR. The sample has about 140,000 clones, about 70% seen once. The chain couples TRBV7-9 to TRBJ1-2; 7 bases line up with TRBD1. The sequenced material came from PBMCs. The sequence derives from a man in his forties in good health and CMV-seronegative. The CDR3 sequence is CASSYHLGQNYGYTF. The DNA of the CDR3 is TGTGCCAGCAGCTATCATTTGGGACAGAACTATGGCTACACCTTC. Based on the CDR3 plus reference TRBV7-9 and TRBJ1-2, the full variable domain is DTGVSQNPRHKITKRGQNVTFRCDPISEHNRLYWYRQTLGQGPEFLTYFQNEAQLEKSRLLSDRFSAERPKGSFSTLEIQRTEQGDSAMYLCASSYHLGQNYGYTFGSGTRLTVV.